The next 7 T cell receptor beta chains were all read from a single sample in a study of T cell responses to AZD1222 COVID-19 vaccine. Using immunoSEQ multiplex PCR, the repertoire was profiled, and TCRdb retains in-frame clones only, with some absent. The sample consists of 110,000 to 150,000 clones, more than 75% of them appearing once. Sequenced here: peripheral blood, sampled 28 days after the second AZD1222 dose. These TCRs come from an adult who received the AZD1222 COVID-19 vaccine.

The gene calls are TRBV28 and TRBJ1-2; D unresolved. V was shortened by 7 bases and J by 7 bases, with 13 bases between the two germline ends. Germline-derived CDR1 and CDR2 are MDHEN and SYDVKM. This CDR3 is 12 amino acids long. CDR3 loop: CASTPRWGGYTF. CDR3 nucleotides: TGTGCCAGCACCCCCAGATGGGGTGGCTACACCTTC.

V is TRBV19 and J is TRBJ1-2; TRBD1 matches 7 bases. The CDR3 length is 15 residues. V trimming: 10 bases; J trimming: 4 bases; junction bases outside the gene matches: 15. The germline CDR1 and CDR2 sequences are LNHDA and SQIVND (reference sequence). The CDR3 nucleotides are TGTGCCACCCTCCTTACGGGACAGCAGATCTATGGCTACACCTTC. This encodes CATLLTGQQIYGYTF. Drawing the rest from reference TRBV19 and TRBJ1-2, the complete variable domain is DGGITQSPKYLFRKEGQNVTLSCEQNLNHDAMYWYRQDPGQGLRLIYYSQIVNDFQKGDIAEGYSVSREKKESFPLTVTSAQKNPTAFYLCATLLTGQQIYGYTFGSGTRLTVV.

This clone has only one observation. V is TRBV5-1 and J is TRBJ2-2, with TRBD2 identical over 7 bases. CDR3 length: 15 residues. The V gene end was trimmed by 5 bases and the J gene end by 7 bases; junction bases not matched to a gene: 11. The germline gives CDR1 SGHRS, CDR2 YFSETQ. This CDR3 is CASRLAQGPGGELFF. The DNA for the CDR3 is TGCGCCAGCAGACTAGCGCAAGGGCCCGGCGGGGAGCTGTTTTTT.

The V call is TRBV5-1, the J call TRBJ1-4; no clear D gene. CDR1 is SGHRS and CDR2 is YFSETQ in the germline V gene. This CDR3 region has 15 residues. V lost 2 bases, J lost 5 bases, and 13 bases lay in between. CDR3 region: CASSFLPTGNEKLFF. The CDR3 nucleotides read TGCGCCAGCAGCTTTTTACCGACGGGGAATGAAAAACTGTTTTTT.

In its sample, this clone was seen once. The chain couples TRBV19 to TRBJ1-4, with TRBD1 as a possible D gene (5 bases). The CDR3 is made up of 15 amino acids. V dropped 7 bases and J dropped 7 bases, with 19 bases sitting between them. In germline, CDR1 is LNHDA, CDR2 SQIVND (reference sequence). The CDR3: CASTDGGALGEKLFF. DNA of the CDR3: TGTGCCAGTACCGACGGTGGGGCTTTGGGTGAAAAACTGTTTTTT.

This rearrangement joins TRBV5-5 to TRBJ2-1; D is possibly TRBD2 (6 bases). With 5 bases removed from V and 1 base from J, the gap between germline ends came to 10 bases. Germline V gene sequence: CDR1 SGHKS, CDR2 YYEKEE (reference sequence). This CDR3 spans 14 amino acids. The CDR3 region has the DNA TGTGCCAGCAGTCTCCGGGAGTCCTACAATGAGCAGTTCTTC. Its translation is CASSLRESYNEQFF.

The rearrangement joins TRBV6-2 or TRBV6-3 to TRBJ2-2, with no clear D. Between the trimmed V and J ends, which lost 5 bases and 0 bases, there was a span of 7 bases. The CDR3 spans 14 residues. In germline, CDR1 is MNHEY, CDR2 SVGEGT. Written as DNA, the CDR3 is TGTGCCAGCAGTGGACGGACGAACACCGGGGAGCTGTTTTTT. Translated, it gives CASSGRTNTGELFF.